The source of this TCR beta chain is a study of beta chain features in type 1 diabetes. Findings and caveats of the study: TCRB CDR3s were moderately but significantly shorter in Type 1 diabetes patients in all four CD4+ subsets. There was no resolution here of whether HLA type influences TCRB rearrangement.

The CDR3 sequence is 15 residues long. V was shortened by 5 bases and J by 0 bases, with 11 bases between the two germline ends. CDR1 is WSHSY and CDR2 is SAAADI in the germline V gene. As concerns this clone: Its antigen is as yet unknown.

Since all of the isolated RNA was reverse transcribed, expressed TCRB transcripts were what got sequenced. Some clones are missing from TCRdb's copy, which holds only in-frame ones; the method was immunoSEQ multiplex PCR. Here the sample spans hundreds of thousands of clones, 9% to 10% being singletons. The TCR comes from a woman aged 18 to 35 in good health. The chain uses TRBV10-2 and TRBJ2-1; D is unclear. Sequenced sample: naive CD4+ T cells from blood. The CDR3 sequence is CASSRQQSSYNEQFF. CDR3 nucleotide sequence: TGCGCCAGCAGTCGTCAACAGAGCTCCTACAATGAGCAGTTCTTC.